This TCR beta chain was recorded in a study of blood T cell repertoires in COVID-19 (dated by TCRdb to 2018 to 2021). A note on the overall study: The collaborator samples originated in the United States, Italy and Spain and spanned the acute and convalescent phases of COVID-19. Subjects who had been exposed to COVID-19, were actively infected with it, or had recovered from it provided the deeply sampled blood TCRbeta repertoires that made up the dataset. A freely available public database, intended as a resource for researchers studying the immune response to SARS-CoV-2, is where the repertoires were released. The sample metadata nearly always contained a de-identified subject ID, COVID-19 status, age in years and sex. The prospective study material was composed of cDNA or gDNA derived from T cells, B-cell-depleted T cells, or PBMCs. Samples came from the ongoing ImmuneRACE study (first 160 participants) plus 1,254 subjects from 6 global collaborators. Where available, HLA class I and class II types were obtained from metadata supplied by the sample provider rather than from assay-based typing. Study-wide findings and limitations: How much clinical and demographic metadata was included differed by source and by participant, and the metadata was provided uncurated.

Collaborating institutions collected whole blood in K2EDTA tubes following their own protocols. For TCRbeta analysis, collaborators shipped samples in one of three forms: frozen whole blood, isolated PBMCs, or DNA extracted from either of those sample types. There are many counts of this clone. Its specific antigen is unknown. Base qualities are missing; no much larger clone stands one base away. The cysteine opens and the phenylalanine closes a CDR3 of 13 amino acids. The read is trimmed to its CDR3 DNA, 39 bases read in frame from base 1. The germline V and J ends show losses of 1 base and 7 bases respectively, and no gene match explains 3 bases of the junction. From a lookup of the germline V gene (reference sequence), CDR1 and CDR2 are SGHAT and FQDESV. TCRbeta CDR3 regions were amplified from genomic DNA by means of the immunoSEQ Assay, a bias-controlled multiplex PCR. The source study handled its data this way. The number of nucleated cells in each sample was estimated from the amplification of reference gene primers within the assay. Sequence reads were collapsed and filtered to measure the absolute abundance of every unique TCRbeta CDR3 rearrangement. For each sample, productive Simpson clonality was calculated as the square root of Simpson's diversity index over productive rearrangements. TCRdb's version of the immuneACCESS table is confined to in-frame rearrangements and falls short of the full clone set. An unresolved V gene accounts for under half of the shortfall where checked; the remainder is of unknown origin. V and J calls and clone size are given by that table; D and trimming were obtained from the DNA. In this sample the table shows 130,000 to 150,000 clones, around nine tenths of which occur a single time. The biggest ten clones account for more than 3.5% of the sample.

The sequence is built from TRBV11-1 and TRBJ1-2, with 7 middle bases fitting TRBD1. Sequenced: peripheral blood. This TCR came from a woman in her forties with acute or convalescent COVID-19. The DNA sequence follows: TGTGCCAGCAGCTTAGACAGGGGAATTGGCTACACCTTC. This encodes CASSLDRGIGYTF.